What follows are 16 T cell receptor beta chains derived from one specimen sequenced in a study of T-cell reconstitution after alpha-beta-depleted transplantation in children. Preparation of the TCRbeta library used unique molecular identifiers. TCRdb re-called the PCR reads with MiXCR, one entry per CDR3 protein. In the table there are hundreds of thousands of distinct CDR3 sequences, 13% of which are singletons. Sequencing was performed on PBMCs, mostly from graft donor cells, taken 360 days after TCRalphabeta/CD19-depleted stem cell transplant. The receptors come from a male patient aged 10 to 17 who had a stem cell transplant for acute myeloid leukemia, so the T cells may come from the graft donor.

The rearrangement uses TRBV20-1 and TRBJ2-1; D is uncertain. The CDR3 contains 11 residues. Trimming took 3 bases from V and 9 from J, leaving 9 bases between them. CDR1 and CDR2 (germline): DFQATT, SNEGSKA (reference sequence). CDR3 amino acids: CSASGFAEQFF. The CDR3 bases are TGCAGTGCTAGTGGCTTCGCTGAGCAGTTCTTC.

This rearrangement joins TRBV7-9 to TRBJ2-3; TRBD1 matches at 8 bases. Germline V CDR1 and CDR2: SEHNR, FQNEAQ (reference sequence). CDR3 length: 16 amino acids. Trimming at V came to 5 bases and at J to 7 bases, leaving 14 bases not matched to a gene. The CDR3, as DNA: TGTGCCAGCAGCCTCCAGGGGGCTGTTTTAGGATATACGCAGTATTTT. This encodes CASSLQGAVLGYTQYF.

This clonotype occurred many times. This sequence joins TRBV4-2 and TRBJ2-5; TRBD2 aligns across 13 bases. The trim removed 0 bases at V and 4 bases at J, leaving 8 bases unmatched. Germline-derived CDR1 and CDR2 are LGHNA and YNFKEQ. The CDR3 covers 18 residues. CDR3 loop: CASSQDILAGGAGETQYF. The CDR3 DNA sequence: TGTGCCAGCAGCCAAGATATACTAGCGGGAGGGGCAGGAGAGACCCAGTACTTC.

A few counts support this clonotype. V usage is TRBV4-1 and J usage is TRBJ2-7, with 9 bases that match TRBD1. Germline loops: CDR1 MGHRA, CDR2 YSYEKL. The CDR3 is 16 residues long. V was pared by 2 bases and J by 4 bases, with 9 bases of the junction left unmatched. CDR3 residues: CASSQPDRGSLYEQYF. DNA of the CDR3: TGCGCCAGCAGCCAACCGGACAGGGGTAGCTTGTACGAGCAGTACTTC.

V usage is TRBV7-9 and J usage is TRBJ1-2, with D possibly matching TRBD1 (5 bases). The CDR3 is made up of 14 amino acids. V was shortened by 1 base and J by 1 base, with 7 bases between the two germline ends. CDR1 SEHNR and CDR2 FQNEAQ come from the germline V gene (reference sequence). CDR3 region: CASSLGDLNYGYTF. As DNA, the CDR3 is TGTGCCAGCAGCTTAGGGGACCTTAACTATGGCTACACCTTC.

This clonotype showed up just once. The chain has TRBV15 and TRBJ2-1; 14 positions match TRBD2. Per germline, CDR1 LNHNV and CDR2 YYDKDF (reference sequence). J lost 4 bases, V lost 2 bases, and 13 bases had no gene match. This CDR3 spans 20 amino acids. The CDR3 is CATSRPGTSGRRMVYNEQFF. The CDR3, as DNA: TGTGCCACCAGCAGACCCGGGACTAGCGGGAGAAGAATGGTGTACAATGAGCAGTTCTTC.

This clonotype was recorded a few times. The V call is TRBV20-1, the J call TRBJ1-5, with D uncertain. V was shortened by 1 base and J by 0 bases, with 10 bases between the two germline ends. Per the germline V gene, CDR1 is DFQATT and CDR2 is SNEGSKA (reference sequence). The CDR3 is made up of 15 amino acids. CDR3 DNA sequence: TGCAGTGCTAGAGTTCCGGGGTTTAGCAATCAGCCCCAGCATTTT. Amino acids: CSARVPGFSNQPQHF.

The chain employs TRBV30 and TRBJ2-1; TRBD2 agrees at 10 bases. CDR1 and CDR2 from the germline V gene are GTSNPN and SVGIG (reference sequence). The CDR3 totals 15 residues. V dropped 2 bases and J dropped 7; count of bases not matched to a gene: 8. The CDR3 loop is CAWSRLAGVYNEQFF. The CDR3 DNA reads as TGTGCCTGGAGTCGTCTAGCGGGAGTCTATAATGAGCAGTTCTTC.

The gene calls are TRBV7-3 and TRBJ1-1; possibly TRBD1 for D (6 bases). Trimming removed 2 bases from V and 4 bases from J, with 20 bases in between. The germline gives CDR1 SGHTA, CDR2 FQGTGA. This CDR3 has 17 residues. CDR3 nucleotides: TGTGCCAGCAGCTTAGGGGGCTCTGGCAGGGTGGGCACTGAAGCTTTCTTT. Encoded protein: CASSLGGSGRVGTEAFF.

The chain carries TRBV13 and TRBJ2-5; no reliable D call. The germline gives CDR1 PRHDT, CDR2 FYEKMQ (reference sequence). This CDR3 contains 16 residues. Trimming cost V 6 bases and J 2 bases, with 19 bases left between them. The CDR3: CASSPGVAPRQETQYF. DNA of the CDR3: TGTGCCAGCAGTCCTGGGGTGGCCCCGAGGCAAGAGACCCAGTACTTC.

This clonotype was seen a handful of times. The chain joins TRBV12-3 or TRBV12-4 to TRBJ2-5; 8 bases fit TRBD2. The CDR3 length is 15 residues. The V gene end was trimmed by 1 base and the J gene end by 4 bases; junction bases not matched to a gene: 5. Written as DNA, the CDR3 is TGTGCCAGCAGTTTAGGGAGGAGCGGGAGAGAGACCCAGTACTTC. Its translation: CASSLGRSGRETQYF.

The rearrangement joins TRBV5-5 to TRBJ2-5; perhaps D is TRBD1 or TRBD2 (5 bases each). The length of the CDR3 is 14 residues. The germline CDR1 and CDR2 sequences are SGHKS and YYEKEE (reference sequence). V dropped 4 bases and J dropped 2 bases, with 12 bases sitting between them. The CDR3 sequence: CASSVGTLQETQYF. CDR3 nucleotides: TGTGCCAGCAGCGTAGGGACGCTTCAAGAGACCCAGTACTTC.

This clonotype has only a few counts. The CDR3 DNA is TGCAGTGCTAGAGGACTAGCGGTAGGGGCCAACGTCCTGACTTTC. Its protein product is CSARGLAVGANVLTF. The chain combines TRBV20-1 with TRBJ2-6, with 9 bases that match TRBD2. CDR3 length equals 15 residues. V was pared by 1 base and J by 4 bases, with 2 bases of the junction left unmatched. Germline lookup yields CDR1 DFQATT and CDR2 SNEGSKA (reference sequence).

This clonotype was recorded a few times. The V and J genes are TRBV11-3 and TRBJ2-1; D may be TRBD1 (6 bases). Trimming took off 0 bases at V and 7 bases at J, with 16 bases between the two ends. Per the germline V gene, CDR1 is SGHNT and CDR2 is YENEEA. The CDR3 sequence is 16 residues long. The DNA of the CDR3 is TGTGCCAGCAGCTTAGAATCAGGGGTCTGGTATAATGAGCAGTTCTTC. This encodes CASSLESGVWYNEQFF.

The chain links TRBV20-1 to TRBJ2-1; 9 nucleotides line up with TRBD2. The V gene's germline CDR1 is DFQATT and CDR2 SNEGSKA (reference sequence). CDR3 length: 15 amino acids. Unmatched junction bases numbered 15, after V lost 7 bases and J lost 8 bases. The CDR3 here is CSGRSGTSPKDEQFF. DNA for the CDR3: TGCAGTGGCAGGTCCGGGACTAGCCCCAAGGATGAGCAGTTCTTC.

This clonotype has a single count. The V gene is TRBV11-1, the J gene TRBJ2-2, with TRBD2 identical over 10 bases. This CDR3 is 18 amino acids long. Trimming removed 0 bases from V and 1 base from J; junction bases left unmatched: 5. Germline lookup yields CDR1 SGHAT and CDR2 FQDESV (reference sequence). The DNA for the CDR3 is TGTGCCAGCAGCTTAGCGGCACTAGCGGGGCGGAACACCGGGGAGCTGTTTTTT. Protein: CASSLAALAGRNTGELFF. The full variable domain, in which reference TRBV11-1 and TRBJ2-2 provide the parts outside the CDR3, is EAEVAQSPRYKITEKSQAVAFWCDPISGHATLYWYRQILGQGPELLVQFQDESVVDDSQLPKDRFSAERLKGVDSTLKIQPAELGDSAMYLCASSLAALAGRNTGELFFGEGSRLTVL.